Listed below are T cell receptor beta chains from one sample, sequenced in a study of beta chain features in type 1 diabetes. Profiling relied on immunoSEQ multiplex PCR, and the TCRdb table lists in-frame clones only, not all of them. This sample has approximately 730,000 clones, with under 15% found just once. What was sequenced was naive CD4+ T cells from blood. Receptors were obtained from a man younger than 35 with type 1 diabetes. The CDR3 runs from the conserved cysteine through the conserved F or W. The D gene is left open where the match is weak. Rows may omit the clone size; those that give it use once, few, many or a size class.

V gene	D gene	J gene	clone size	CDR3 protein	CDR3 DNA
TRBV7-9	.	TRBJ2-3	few	CASRPLTDTQYF	TGTGCCAGCAGGCCTTTAACAGATACGCAGTATTTT
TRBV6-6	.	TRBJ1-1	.	CASSPGSTEAFF	TGTGCCAGCAGTCCAGGAAGCACTGAAGCTTTCTTT
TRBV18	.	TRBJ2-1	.	CASSPMEAYNEQFF	TGTGCCAGCTCACCAATGGAAGCCTACAATGAGCAGTTCTTC
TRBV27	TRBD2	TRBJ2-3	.	CASSPRTSGRSTDTQYF	TGTGCCAGCAGTCCCCGGACTAGCGGGCGTAGCACAGATACGCAGTATTTT
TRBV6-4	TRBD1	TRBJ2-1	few	CASSRDRGDDEQFF	TGTGCCAGCAGCCGGGACAGGGGTGACGATGAGCAGTTCTTC
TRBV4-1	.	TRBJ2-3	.	CASSQDASTDTQYF	TGCGCCAGCAGCCAAGATGCGAGCACAGATACGCAGTATTTT
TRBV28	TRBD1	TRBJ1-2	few	CASRPGTDYGYTF	TGTGCCAGCAGGCCCGGGACAGACTATGGCTACACCTTC
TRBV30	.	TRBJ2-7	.	CAWSVLSGEQYF	TGTGCCTGGAGTGTACTTAGTGGGGAGCAGTACTTC
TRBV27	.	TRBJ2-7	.	CASSRAGTYEQYF	TGTGCCAGCAGTCGCGCAGGTACCTACGAGCAGTACTTC
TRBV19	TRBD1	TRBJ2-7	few	CASTGQGYHEQYF	TGTGCCAGTACGGGACAGGGGTACCACGAGCAGTACTTC
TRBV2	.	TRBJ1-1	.	CASSVEGLNTEAFF	TGTGCCAGCAGTGTGGAGGGCCTGAACACTGAAGCTTTCTTT
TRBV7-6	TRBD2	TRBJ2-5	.	CASSLVGTSFETQYF	TGTGCCAGCAGCTTAGTTGGGACTAGCTTTGAGACCCAGTACTTC
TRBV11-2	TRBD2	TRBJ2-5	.	CASSVGAAGEETQYF	TGTGCCAGCAGCGTGGGAGCAGCGGGGGAAGAGACCCAGTACTTC
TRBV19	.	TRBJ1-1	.	CASSIWGASTEAFF	TGTGCCAGTAGTATATGGGGGGCGAGCACTGAAGCTTTCTTT
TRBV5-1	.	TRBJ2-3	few	CASSLGTGSGTDTQYF	TGCGCCAGCAGCTTGGGAACGGGTTCCGGCACAGATACGCAGTATTTT
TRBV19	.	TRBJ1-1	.	CASSYPRENTEAFF	TGTGCCAGTAGTTACCCCAGGGAGAACACTGAAGCTTTCTTT
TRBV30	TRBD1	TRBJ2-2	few	CAADRGNTGELFF	TGTGCCGCGGACAGGGGGAATACCGGGGAGCTGTTTTTT
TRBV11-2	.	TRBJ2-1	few	CASRGSSSYNEQFF	TGTGCCAGCAGAGGGTCAAGCTCCTACAATGAGCAGTTCTTC
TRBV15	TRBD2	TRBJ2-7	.	CATSLGGAGSYEQYF	TGTGCCACCAGCCTGGGAGGGGCTGGTTCCTACGAGCAGTACTTC
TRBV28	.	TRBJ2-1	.	CASSFGVRAHEQFF	TGTGCCAGCAGTTTTGGGGTCCGGGCCCATGAGCAGTTCTTC
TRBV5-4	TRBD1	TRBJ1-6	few	CASSGTGTGTSSPLHF	TGTGCCAGCAGCGGGACCGGGACAGGGACGTCTTCACCCCTCCACTTT
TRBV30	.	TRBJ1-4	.	CAWSQAVRGKAGNEKLFF	TGTGCCTGGAGTCAGGCGGTGCGGGGTAAGGCTGGTAATGAAAAACTGTTTTTT
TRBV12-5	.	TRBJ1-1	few	CASANAGRTEAFF	TGTGCTAGTGCTAATGCAGGGAGGACTGAAGCTTTCTTT
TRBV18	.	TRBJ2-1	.	CASSSGNEQFF	TGTGCCAGCTCATCTGGGAATGAGCAGTTCTTC
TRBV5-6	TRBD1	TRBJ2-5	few	CASSLDQGGWETQYF	TGTGCCAGCAGCTTGGATCAAGGGGGCTGGGAGACCCAGTACTTC
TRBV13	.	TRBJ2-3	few	CASSLVATDTQYF	TGTGCCAGCAGCTTAGTTGCTACAGATACGCAGTATTTT
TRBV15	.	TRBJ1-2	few	CATSRDGPEAASGYTF	TGTGCCACCAGCAGAGATGGGCCGGAAGCGGCCTCGGGCTACACCTTC
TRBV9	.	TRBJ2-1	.	CASNYFGYNEQFF	TGTGCCAGCAACTACTTCGGCTACAATGAGCAGTTCTTC
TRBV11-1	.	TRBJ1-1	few	CASSLGLNTEAFF	TGTGCCAGCAGTTTGGGTCTAAACACTGAAGCTTTCTTT
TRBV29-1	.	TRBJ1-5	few	CSVADISNQPQHF	TGCAGCGTTGCTGACATTAGCAATCAGCCCCAGCATTTT
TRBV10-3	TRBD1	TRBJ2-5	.	CAISIGTGTQETQYF	TGTGCCATCAGTATCGGGACAGGCACTCAAGAGACCCAGTACTTC
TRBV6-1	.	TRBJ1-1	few	CASRSDSRNTEAFF	TGTGCCAGCAGGTCCGACAGTAGGAACACTGAAGCTTTCTTT